The 14 T cell receptor beta chains in this list originate from one sample, sequenced in a study of molecular identifiers for immune sequencing clone quantification listed by TCRdb under 2018. Receptors were amplified or captured by PCR. The sequencer was an Illumina HiSeq 4000. TCRdb trimmed the raw reads at Q25, called clones with MiXCR and kept productive beta chains. Rows with a matching CDR3 protein are joined into one entry that keeps the most common DNA and genes. The sample includes approximately 550,000 distinct CDR3 sequences, with about 21% observed a single time. Around 0.86% of the sample belongs to the ten largest clones. Input material: naive CD8+ T cells from blood, with Jurkat cell RNA spiked in. This specimen's cell subset or site label, per the study, means: FACS-sorted CD8+CD4-CCR7+CD45RA+ naive T cells. The source is a human donor in good health. Some libraries in this study had Jurkat cell RNA spiked in.

About this clonotype: Sequence at one end of the junction differs from germline and may be a read error. The CDR3 loop is CASSMGYTEALF. The CDR3 DNA follows: TGTGCCAGTAGTATGGGGTACACTGAAGCTCTCTTT. This chain joins TRBV19 and TRBJ1-1, with unresolved D. Germline V CDR1 and CDR2: LNHDA, SQIVND (reference sequence). The CDR3 is 12 amino acids.

This rearrangement joins TRBV5-6 to TRBJ2-7; D tentatively reads TRBD1 or TRBD2 (5 bases each). Germline V gene lookup returns CDR1 SGHDT and CDR2 YYEEEE. The CDR3 has 14 residues. V lost 4 bases and J lost 2, with 13 bases in between. As DNA, the CDR3 is TGTGCCAGCAGCCTCGGGACGTCGCCCTACGAGCAGTACTTC. This gives the protein CASSLGTSPYEQYF.

This clonotype was seen at least ten times. The CDR3, as DNA: TGTGCCAGCAGTTACTCGGCTAGCGGGGGAGAGACCCAGTACTTC. Protein: CASSYSASGGETQYF. The V call is TRBV6-5, the J call TRBJ2-5; TRBD2 matches 10 bases. V was pared by 0 bases and J by 4 bases, with 2 bases of the junction left unmatched. The germline V gene has CDR1 MNHEY and CDR2 SVGAGI. This CDR3 has 15 residues.

The chain joins TRBV30 to TRBJ2-3; possibly TRBD2 for D (6 bases). Germline loops: CDR1 GTSNPN, CDR2 SVGIG (reference sequence). Trimming took 2 bases from V and 0 from J, leaving 12 bases between them. The CDR3 length is 15 residues. Written as DNA, the CDR3 is TGTGCCTGGAGTCTCGGGAGATCTAGCACAGATACGCAGTATTTT. It encodes CAWSLGRSSTDTQYF.

This clonotype has a single count. This CDR3 fails to terminate in the conserved phenylalanine or tryptophan, so it likely reflects a read error. CDR3 in amino acids: CASSPAGSNEKLFS. Written as DNA, the CDR3 is TGTGCCAGCAGCCCCGCTGGGTCTAATGAAAAACTGTTTTCT. The chain combines TRBV7-6 with TRBJ1-4; D is undetermined. V shed 5 bases and J shed 3 bases, with 10 bases lying between them. The germline gives CDR1 SGHVS, CDR2 FNYEAQ. The CDR3 has 14 residues.

The sample holds a few counts of this clonotype. This chain connects TRBV27 to TRBJ1-5; D is unresolved. The CDR3 runs to 14 residues. The germline V gene has CDR1 MNHEY and CDR2 SMNVEV (reference sequence). Trimming took 5 bases from V and 0 from J, leaving 8 bases between them. As DNA, the CDR3 is TGTGCCAGCAGTGCCGCGTATAGCAATCAGCCCCAGCATTTT. It is translated as CASSAAYSNQPQHF.

This clonotype was picked up many times. V is TRBV6-2 or TRBV6-3 and J is TRBJ2-7; D is ambiguous. Germline V gene lookup returns CDR1 MNHEY and CDR2 SVGEGT. CDR3 length: 13 amino acids. V shed 2 bases and J shed 5 bases, with 10 bases lying between them. The CDR3 bases are TGTGCCAGCAGTTACGCCGGTGAGCACGAGCAGTACTTC. Translation gives CASSYAGEHEQYF.

This clonotype was picked up many times. The chain joins TRBV7-9 to TRBJ2-7, with 9 positions matching TRBD2. The CDR3 has 16 residues. J gave up 6 bases and V 3 bases, and 12 bases lay outside the gene matches. The germline gives CDR1 SEHNR, CDR2 FQNEAQ (reference sequence). CDR3 DNA sequence: TGTGCCAGCAGCTTGACTATGGATAGCGGGGGTCTCGAGCAGTACTTC. As protein: CASSLTMDSGGLEQYF.

The V call is TRBV28, the J call TRBJ2-7; 8 bases line up with TRBD1. The CDR3 runs to 14 residues. With 8 bases clipped from V and 6 bases from J, the junction kept 12 bases outside the gene matches. From germline, CDR1 is MDHEN and CDR2 SYDVKM. The CDR3 loop reads CASYPGQDLREQYF. DNA of the CDR3: TGTGCCAGCTATCCGGGACAGGATCTACGCGAGCAGTACTTC.

This clonotype was observed a few times. The genes are TRBV6-6 and TRBJ2-7; D assignment may be TRBD1 or TRBD2 (6 bases each). The V gene's germline CDR1 is MNHNY and CDR2 SVGAGI (reference sequence). The CDR3 is 12 residues long. With 6 bases removed from V and 4 bases from J, the gap between germline ends came to 10 bases. The CDR3 protein is CASSGGEYEQYF. DNA for the CDR3: TGTGCCAGCAGCGGGGGCGAGTACGAGCAGTACTTC.

The chain couples TRBV20-1 to TRBJ2-3, with D possibly being TRBD2 (6 bases). Germline V CDR1 and CDR2: DFQATT, SNEGSKA (reference sequence). The CDR3 covers 15 residues. Between the trimmed V and J ends, which lost 0 bases and 4 bases, there was a span of 14 bases. The CDR3 nucleotides are TGCAGTGCTAGAGATATGGAGGGGTGGGCAGATACGCAGTATTTT. It encodes CSARDMEGWADTQYF.

Details on this clonotype: A much larger clone sits a single nucleotide away, making a read error possible. CDR3 region: CASSQGRGPGNGQFF. The CDR3, as DNA: TGCGCCAGCAGCCAAGGGCGGGGGCCGGGAAATGGGCAGTTCTTC. This chain joins TRBV4-3 and TRBJ2-1; maybe TRBD2 (7 bases). Germline CDR1 reads LGHNA; CDR2 reads YSLEER. CDR3 length equals 15 residues.

Only a few counts were recorded for this clonotype. The chain couples TRBV6-2 or TRBV6-3 to TRBJ2-1, with 13 bases lining up with TRBD2. The CDR3 sequence is 16 residues long. In germline, CDR1 is MNHEY, CDR2 SVGEGT. J was trimmed by 6 bases and V by 2 bases; bases with no gene match: 4. DNA for the CDR3: TGTGCCAGCAGTTACCGGACTAGCGGGAGACGCAATGAGCAGTTCTTC. Translation: CASSYRTSGRRNEQFF.

This clonotype was counted only a few times. This chain connects TRBV19 to TRBJ2-7; D tentatively reads TRBD1 or TRBD2 (6 bases each). V dropped 5 bases and J dropped 2 bases, with 13 bases sitting between them. This CDR3 has 14 residues. Germline V gene sequence: CDR1 LNHDA, CDR2 SQIVND (reference sequence). CDR3 amino acids: CASSPWGATYEQYF. The CDR3 DNA follows: TGTGCCAGTAGTCCCTGGGGGGCAACCTACGAGCAGTACTTC.